The clone carrying this T cell receptor beta chain has at least ten counts. Germline V gene sequence: CDR1 SGHAT, CDR2 FQNNGV. V shed 4 bases and J shed 6 bases, with 13 bases lying between them. The CDR3 is made up of 13 amino acids. In building TCR beta libraries, iRepertoire HTBI primers were used together with Arm-PCR of CDR3 regions. TCRdb used MiXCR to reprocess the multiplex PCR reads, holding one entry per CDR3 protein. Found here are over 450,000 distinct CDR3 sequences, 20% to 25% of them singletons; the top ten hold about 6.6%. Specified time point: persistent/refractory GD, antithyroid drugs over 5 years with positive TRAb. Construction of the TCR library relied on RNA isolated from PBMCs. The data stem from a study of regulatory T cells in long-lasting Graves disease.

The TCR was taken from a female donor with Graves disease. Sequencing used peripheral blood mononuclear cells (PBMCs), obtained when the disease was refractory, from a patient treated with antithyroid drugs. J is TRBJ2-7 and V is TRBV11-2, with D uncertain. The CDR3 bases are TGTGCCAGCAGCTCAACCGGGCCCCCCGAGCAGTACTTC. Protein sequence: CASSSTGPPEQYF.